This TCR beta chain was observed in a study of blood T cell repertoires in COVID-19. Study context: Acute and convalescent COVID-19 samples came from the United States, Italy and Spain. PBMCs, B-cell-depleted T cells, or T cells were the source of the cDNA or gDNA that made up the material.

Under the authors' procedure: Estimates of nucleated cell counts were drawn from the amplification of reference gene primers. Sequenced by immunoSEQ multiplex PCR; TCRdb stores in-frame clones only, minus some. The V and J calls and clone size are taken from that table; D and trimming were inferred from the DNA. The sample holds some 190,000 clones; roughly 84% are singletons and the top ten take roughly a tenth. Germline CDR1 and CDR2: LNHDA and SQIVND (reference sequence). There are 14 residues in the CDR3. The V gene lost 3 bases and the J gene lost 5 bases, with 14 bases spanning the gap. This receptor was obtained from a woman aged 80 or older with active or convalescent COVID-19. The sequenced material came from peripheral blood. V is TRBV19 and J is TRBJ2-7; a weak D match, TRBD2 (5 bases). This CDR3 reads CASSITRFEDEQYF. CDR3 nucleotides: TGTGCCAGTAGTATTACTAGATTCGAAGACGAGCAGTACTTC.